This T cell receptor beta chain was found in a study of shared clonotypes between healthy human individuals (dated by TCRdb to the early 2020s). For context, the study as a whole: The cohort comprised a couple of women and three men aged 18 to 49 years. For each donor, CD4 naive and CD4 memory were each given three plates, CD8 naive was given two plates, and CD8 memory was given one plate. Libraries were prepared and TCR repertoires were sequenced by different laboratories using diverse techniques, in order to increase sequencing depth and limit assay-specific biases. Between about 0.94 and 8.9 billion PBMCs per donor were obtained by leukapheresis. To estimate repertoire size and how much clonotypes are shared between individuals, the study performed deep sequencing of blood TCR repertoires from roughly five healthy adults.

Notes on this clone: Its antigen remains undetermined. Per-base quality was not reported, and no clone a single base away is much larger than it.

V is cut back by 1 base and J by 5 bases, with 5 bases in the junction unmatched. From a lookup of the germline V gene (reference sequence), CDR1 and CDR2 are SEHNR and FQNEAQ. The CDR3 runs 14 amino acids, cysteine and phenylalanine included. Of the read, only the CDR3 DNA is kept; its 42 bases are in frame from base 1. What the study reported, not specific to this receptor: About 5% of naive CD4, more than 3% of naive CD8, about 2.4% of memory CD4, and about 0.4% of memory CD8 clonotypes were shared across several donors. The genetic and exposure-history diversity represented was limited by the small number of donors. Estimated clonotype richness was generally larger for naive than for memory subsets. Even with the large sequencing depth, rarefaction of the sorted-subset datasets indicated that sequencing was incomplete. Based on pairwise subsampling, the degree of clonotype sharing among donors was expected to be affected by sequencing depth. Sampling was limited to blood, and TCR repertoires in tissue likely differ from TCR repertoires in blood. Clonotypes shared by all four sorted-subset donors showed higher generation probabilities than non-shared clonotypes.

The donors were healthy, HIV-negative adults with no recently reported acute infections or vaccinations. Every donor was a Caucasian adult living in Nashville, Tennessee, USA. CD4+ T cells were enriched through magnetic negative selection, after which naive cells were positively selected on CD45RA and the remaining negative fraction served as the memory subset. After blood collection by leukapheresis, PBMCs were isolated using Ficoll-Histopaque density gradient centrifugation and then cryopreserved in the vapor phase of liquid nitrogen. Analytical flow cytometry was used to check the purity and quantity of every magnetically sorted T cell population. Genomic DNA was isolated from each sorted fraction and quantified by UV absorbance on a Nanodrop 2000c. Using the deep immunoSEQ assay, multiplex PCR amplified TCR CDR3 regions from genomic DNA. For each cell subset, the extracted genomic DNA was distributed evenly across all wells of several immunoSEQ 96-well plates, and each plate served as one replicate. For sorted subsets, approximately 200 ng of genomic DNA, equivalent to some 30,000 T cell genomes, went into each replicate PCR. The purified libraries were quantified using a Qubit 3.0 fluorometer, sized with a Bioanalyzer 2100, and then quantified again using the KAPA Library Quantification kit. Every immunoSEQ 96-well plate was sequenced on a dedicated single-read 150-cycle Illumina NextSeq 550 flow cell. The original pipeline was this. Because only junctional sequences without quality scores were contained in the immunoSEQ output, filtering matching that applied to full-length reads could not be performed. To assign V/J genes and CDR3, sequences were annotated against IMGT germline references using PyIR, a Python wrapper for IgBLAST v1.9. Any read was removed if the V/J assignment was weak (E-value above 1e-6), the CDR3 was missing, or the read contained stop codons, out-of-frame junctions, or ambiguous translated residues. A V3J clonotype was defined by an identical inferred V gene, J gene, and CDR3 amino acid sequence. To compute the percentage overlap between repertoires, the number of shared unique clonotypes was divided by the size of the smaller repertoire. Repertoire richness was assessed with RTK rarefaction, the Chao1 estimator, and Recon v2.1 estimates of unobserved clonotypes. OLGA was used to compute generation probabilities for all TCRbeta clonotypes that the gDNA method yielded from several donors. What TCRdb holds here is the immuneACCESS table cut down to in-frame rearrangements. Part of the clones is not present; checked against another copy, under half of the missing clones reflect an unresolved V gene, and the others are unexplained. D and trimming were read from the DNA, whereas the V and J calls and clone size are those reported in that table. This sample gives more than 500,000 clones in total; 95% to 97% of them show up just once. The ten most abundant clones make up around 0.066% of the sample.

The sequencing input was naive CD4+ T cells sorted from blood. The cell subset or site tag for this specimen amounts to: CD45RA+ positively selected. The chain joins TRBV7-9 to TRBJ2-7, with 7 junctional bases fitting TRBD2. The clonotype was recovered from a woman aged 30 to 39 in good health. The CDR3 is CASSLVREYHEQYF. The nucleotides are TGTGCCAGCAGCTTAGTGCGGGAGTACCACGAGCAGTACTTC.